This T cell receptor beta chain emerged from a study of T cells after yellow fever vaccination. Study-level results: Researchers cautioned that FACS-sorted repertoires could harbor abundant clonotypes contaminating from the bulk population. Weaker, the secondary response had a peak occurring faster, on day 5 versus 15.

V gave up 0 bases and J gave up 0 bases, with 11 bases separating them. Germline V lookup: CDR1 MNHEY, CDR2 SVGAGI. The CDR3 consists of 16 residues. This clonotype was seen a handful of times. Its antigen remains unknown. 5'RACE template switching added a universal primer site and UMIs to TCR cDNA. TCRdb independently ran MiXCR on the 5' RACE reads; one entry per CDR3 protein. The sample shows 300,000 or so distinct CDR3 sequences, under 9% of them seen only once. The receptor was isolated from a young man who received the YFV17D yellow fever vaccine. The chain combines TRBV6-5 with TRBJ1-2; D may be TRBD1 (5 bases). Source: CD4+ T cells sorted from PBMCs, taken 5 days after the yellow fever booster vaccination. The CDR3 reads CASSYSAGRANYGYTF. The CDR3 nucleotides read TGTGCCAGCAGTTACTCCGCAGGGAGAGCTAACTATGGCTACACCTTC.